The 15 T cell receptor beta chains given below trace back to one sample, sequenced in a study of T-cell reconstitution after alpha-beta-depleted transplantation in children. Unique molecular identifiers were used to barcode this TCRbeta library. MiXCR, run by TCRdb on the PCR reads, gives a single entry per CDR3 protein. The sample records around 90,000 distinct CDR3 sequences, about a sixth being singletons. The specimen was PBMCs, mostly from graft donor cells, collected 180 days after TCRalphabeta/CD19-depleted stem cell transplant. The source of these receptors is a male patient under 10 years old who had a stem cell transplant for acute lymphoblastic leukemia, so the T cells may come from the graft donor.

This clonotype was counted only a few times. The chain links TRBV20-1 to TRBJ2-7; a possible D gene is TRBD1 (6 bases). Germline V lookup: CDR1 DFQATT, CDR2 SNEGSKA (reference sequence). Trimming removed 6 bases at V and 7 bases at J, with 19 bases between. CDR3 length equals 13 residues. The DNA for the CDR3 is TGCAGTGCCCCGGACCAGGACAGCAGGGAGCAGTACTTC. Amino acids: CSAPDQDSREQYF.

The genes are TRBV11-2 and TRBJ1-1; TRBD1 might be the D (6 bases). The CDR3 consists of 18 residues. V lost 1 base and J 3 bases, leaving 21 bases between the germline ends. CDR1 is SGHAT, CDR2 FQNNGV, per germline. CDR3 residues: CASSLVYQGGEPYTEAFF. CDR3 nucleotides: TGTGCCAGCAGCTTAGTCTACCAAGGGGGGGAACCTTACACTGAAGCTTTCTTT.

The sample holds many counts of this clonotype. CDR3: CSVSHGTGGAGELFF. The CDR3 DNA reads as TGCAGCGTCTCGCACGGGACAGGAGGGGCCGGGGAGCTGTTTTTT. V gene TRBV29-1 combines with J gene TRBJ2-2; 8 nucleotides agree with TRBD1. CDR3 length equals 15 residues. Looked up from germline, CDR1 is SQVTM and CDR2 is ANQGSEA. V gave up 6 bases and J gave up 6 bases; unmatched junction bases: 12.

This chain joins TRBV6-1 and TRBJ1-4; TRBD1 aligns across 9 bases. This CDR3 contains 16 residues. Looked up from germline, CDR1 is MNHNS and CDR2 is SASEGT. V gave up 6 bases and J gave up 8 bases; unmatched junction bases: 13. The CDR3 DNA follows: TGTGCCAGCAGGCCGGGACAGGGACTCGTAGGAGAAAAACTGTTTTTT. Translation: CASRPGQGLVGEKLFF.

This clonotype was seen at least ten times. This chain joins TRBV20-1 and TRBJ2-1, with a tentative D call TRBD2 (5 bases). Germline V gene sequence: CDR1 DFQATT, CDR2 SNEGSKA (reference sequence). V was clipped by 5 bases and J by 4 bases, with 18 bases between them. The CDR3 spans 15 residues. CDR3 sequence reads: CSAGGPSRSYNEQFF. Written as DNA, the CDR3 is TGCAGTGCTGGAGGACCTTCAAGGTCGTACAATGAGCAGTTCTTC.

The chain couples TRBV29-1 to TRBJ2-3; D is ambiguous. The V end lost 8 bases, the J end lost 6 bases, and 18 bases lay between the germline ends. CDR3 length: 13 amino acids. Germline V CDR1 and CDR2: SQVTM, ANQGSEA. CDR3 coding DNA: TGCAGCTTTGCTCCCCCAGAAGTGGATACGCAGTATTTT. Its protein is CSFAPPEVDTQYF.

In its sample, this clonotype was seen many times. The V call is TRBV6-1, the J call TRBJ2-7, with D uncertain. V was shortened by 6 bases and J by 5 bases, with 17 bases between the two germline ends. This CDR3 region has 14 residues. Per the germline V gene, CDR1 is MNHNS and CDR2 is SASEGT. The CDR3 DNA follows: TGTGCCAGCAGGTTCAGAGGCAGAATCGACGAGCAGTACTTC. This codes for CASRFRGRIDEQYF.

Only a few counts were recorded for this clonotype. CDR3 loop: CASSLGLGTGNNEQFF. CDR3 sequence (DNA): TGTGCCAGCAGCTTAGGCCTCGGGACAGGGAACAATGAGCAGTTCTTC. The chain uses TRBV7-9 and TRBJ2-1, with TRBD1 identical over 9 bases. This CDR3 is 16 amino acids long. Per the germline V gene, CDR1 is SEHNR and CDR2 is FQNEAQ (reference sequence). J lost 5 bases, V lost 1 base, and 6 bases had no gene match.

This clonotype showed up just a few times. The V gene is TRBV12-3 or TRBV12-4, the J gene TRBJ1-5; no clear D gene. The CDR3 consists of 13 residues. Trimming removed 9 bases at V and 4 bases at J, with 13 bases between. The CDR3 spells CASKGLSNQPQHF. The CDR3 DNA is TGTGCCAGTAAAGGACTGTCGAATCAGCCCCAGCATTTT.

This chain links TRBV9 with TRBJ2-7; maybe TRBD1 (6 bases). The CDR3 has 15 residues. CDR1 and CDR2 from the germline V gene are SGDLS and YYNGEE. V lost 4 bases and J 2 bases, leaving 16 bases between the germline ends. The CDR3 DNA reads TGTGCCAGCAGCACCTCAGGGGTAAGGGCCTACGAGCAGTACTTC. Translation: CASSTSGVRAYEQYF.

The chain employs TRBV2 and TRBJ1-3, with no clear D. Trimming removed 3 bases at V and 0 bases at J, with 6 bases between. Germline lookup yields CDR1 SNHLY and CDR2 FYNNEI. The CDR3 contains 14 residues. The CDR3 loop reads CASSDSVSGNTIYF. CDR3 in DNA: TGTGCCAGCAGTGATTCAGTCTCTGGAAACACCATATATTTT.

The J gene is TRBJ2-7, the V gene TRBV20-1; 9 bases align to TRBD1. The CDR3 extends over 14 amino acids. Germline CDR1 DFQATT, CDR2 SNEGSKA (reference sequence). V shed 0 bases, J shed 3 bases, and the junction held 3 bases outside the gene matches. CDR3 bases: TGCAGTGCTAGAGAGGACAGGGGCTTCTACGAGCAGTACTTC. This gives the protein CSAREDRGFYEQYF.

This clonotype was counted between two and nine times. V is TRBV19 and J is TRBJ1-1; 9 nucleotides agree with TRBD1. Losses at the gene ends were 3 bases for V and 5 bases for J; bases not matched to a gene: 7. CDR3 length: 15 amino acids. Germline V lookup: CDR1 LNHDA, CDR2 SQIVND (reference sequence). The CDR3 sequence is CASSIRTGVGTEAFF. The CDR3 nucleotides are TGTGCCAGTAGTATCAGGACAGGGGTTGGGACTGAAGCTTTCTTT.

The chain links TRBV20-1 to TRBJ2-3, with D possibly TRBD2 on 5 matching bases. V lost 1 base and J 1 base, leaving 15 bases between the germline ends. Per the germline V gene, CDR1 is DFQATT and CDR2 is SNEGSKA (reference sequence). The CDR3 runs 16 residues. CDR3 protein: CSARGVRRVGTDTQYF. The CDR3 nucleotides are TGCAGTGCTAGAGGGGTTAGGCGGGTTGGCACAGATACGCAGTATTTT.

This clonotype appeared a few times. The J gene is TRBJ2-5, the V gene TRBV10-2; 11 bases fit TRBD2. The V gene end was trimmed by 3 bases and the J gene end by 4 bases; junction bases not matched to a gene: 13. This CDR3 comprises 18 residues. CDR1 is WSHSY, CDR2 SAAADI, per germline. CDR3 sequence: CASSELGLAGGVGETQYF. In DNA form, the CDR3 reads TGCGCCAGCAGTGAATTGGGGTTAGCGGGGGGGGTAGGAGAGACCCAGTACTTC.